A single T cell receptor beta chain is shown here with its context. This clonotype was observed a few times. The antigen this receptor binds is unknown. Base-call qualities are not available, and no considerably larger clone is one nucleotide away. The record originates from a study of human T cells and chemical hapten exposure (dated by TCRdb to the early 2020s). General notes on the study: For sensitization, 2% DPC in acetone was applied to a 2 cm by 2 cm area of upper inner arm skin. Throughout the study period of approximately 23 weeks, patients also received therapeutic DPC doses to the scalp every week. Patch tests used Finn chambers with 0.01% DPC on the upper back, scored after 6 days by International Contact Dermatitis Research Group standards. The mostly female patient cohort included alopecia areata with under or over 50% scalp involvement, alopecia totalis and alopecia universalis. Libraries were combined into a pool for sequencing, and differences in TCR yield between samples came mainly from small differences in library volumes within the pool. Peripheral blood TCR repertoire changes were tracked in vivo in alopecia patients during primary and secondary sensitization to the hapten diphenylcyclopropenone (DPC). Blood was sampled from patients pre-sensitization (week 0) and at 2, 6 and about 24 weeks after DPC sensitization. Blood for TCR sequencing was provided by twenty-nine alopecia patients at one to four time points (pre-sensitization, 2, 6 and 24 weeks).

Sample time point, as interpreted from the label and publication: patch test 1, 2 weeks after DPC sensitization. Explained via the paper, the treatment or condition label denotes: therapeutic diphenylcyclopropenone sensitization with weekly scalp DPC. At each patch-test visit, blood was drawn before the patch test was applied. To be eligible, patients had to be aged 18 to 70, diagnosed with alopecia and judged suitable for DPC therapy, while pregnant patients were excluded. Unfractionated whole blood was collected in Tempus Blood RNA tubes, and total RNA was extracted from that blood. The library came from RACE. TCRdb shows the sequencer as NextSeq 500. During library preparation, unique molecular identifiers were attached to individual cDNA molecules so that TCRs could be counted in a quantitative, reproducible way. From each blood RNA sample, both TCR alpha and TCR beta chains were sequenced. On the authors' methods: A median of approximately 100,000 TCRs per sample was observed, with a range of about 23,224 to 690,600. V, J and CDR3 annotation of the TCR reads was performed with the Decombinator software suite. For the PS versus PT1 abundance plots, all samples were subsampled to the same number of TCRs (28,000). Expanded TCRs were defined as absent before sensitization and observed at least eight times at the 2-week time point. TCRdb reanalyzed the raw reads on its own, using fastp at Q25 for trimming and MiXCR for clone calling, and kept in-frame beta chains. Identical CDR3 protein sequences are pooled into one entry, listed with their most common genes and DNA. The V and J calls were determined by TCRdb, not by the authors. This sample comprises approximately 340,000 distinct CDR3 sequences, around 6.9% of them detected only once. The ten largest clones represent around 8.2% of the sample.

The investigation overall reported the following: Repeated subsampling changed both the strength of the expansion versus patch-test correlation and the threshold at which the correlation became significant. The number of PT1 expanded TCRs positively correlated with patch test score, significant at thresholds 8, 16 and 32 but not 4. No change with DPC sensitization was found in the number of TCRs above 1 in 1000 frequency, and no evidence of global repertoire structure alterations was found. Compared with pre-sensitization or healthy control sets, expanded TCRs formed significantly more large CDR3 similarity clusters, which is consistent with antigen-driven responses. Because all patients had alopecia, a presumed autoimmune disease, the immune response of the patients might differ from that of healthy individuals.

This receptor was taken from a young woman with alopecia areata. Some clones in this sample may be carry-over from other donors' samples. Source: whole blood, taken in connection with sensitization to the hapten diphenylcyclopropenone (DPC).

This receptor has the CDR3 CASSFGPGALNEKLFF. The sequenced DNA is TGTGCCAGCAGTTTTGGTCCGGGGGCTCTTAATGAAAAACTGTTTTTT. The chain uses TRBV27 and TRBJ1-4; TRBD1 is a possible D gene, resting on 6 matching bases. V is shortened by 3 bases, J by 4 bases, and the region joining them spans 15 bases. Its CDR3 holds 16 amino acids, cysteine through phenylalanine. Of all the DNA, just the CDR3 is kept, 48 bases in frame from base 1. As encoded in the germline V gene (reference sequence), CDR1 is MNHEY while CDR2 is SMNVEV. Outside the CDR3, residues come from the reference TRBV27 and TRBJ1-4 proteins, so the full variable domain is: EAQVTQNPRYLITVTGKKLTVTCSQNMNHEYMSWYRQDPGLGLRQIYYSMNVEVTDKGDVPEGYKVSRKEKRNFPLILESPSPNQTSLYFCASSFGPGALNEKLFFGSGTQLSVL.